The 27 T cell receptor beta chains listed next were all sequenced from one sample in a study of blood T cells in healthy people across ages. A second PCR of 7 to 11 cycles used a sample-barcoded 5' primer and a J-beta primer mix. TCRdb re-derived calls from the 5' RACE reads in MiXCR, one entry per CDR3 protein. The repertoire has fewer than 950,000 distinct CDR3 sequences, about 36% of them found once; the top ten carry 10% to 15%. Material for sequencing was blood. These TCRs come from a man aged 18 to 30 in good health.

With regard to this clonotype: Just one base apart from a much larger clone, this may be a read error. The rearrangement links TRBV7-2 to TRBJ2-3; D call uncertain. The CDR3 totals 13 residues. Trimming took 6 bases from V and 5 from J, leaving 12 bases between them. Germline V gives CDR1 SGHTA, CDR2 FQGNSA. The CDR3 bases are TGTGCCAGCAGTCACGCTTTTGGAGATACGCAGTATTTT. The encoded protein is CASSHAFGDTQYF.

For this clonotype: Being one base from a much bigger clone, this may be a read error. The rearrangement joins TRBV24-1 to TRBJ2-3, with D maybe TRBD2 (5 bases). The germline V gene has CDR1 KGHDR and CDR2 SFDVKD. V was cut by 7 bases and J by 4 bases, with 14 bases left in between. This CDR3 is built from 14 residues. CDR3 region: CATRDPAGADTQYF. For the CDR3, the DNA is TGTGCCACCAGGGATCCGGCGGGCGCAGATACGCAGTATTTT.

Ten or more counts support this clonotype. The chain couples TRBV6-6 to TRBJ1-2; 7 nucleotides align to TRBD1. Germline CDR1 MNHNY, CDR2 SVGAGI (reference sequence). This CDR3 is 13 amino acids long. J was trimmed by 5 bases and V by 6 bases; bases with no gene match: 6. The CDR3 bases are TGTGCCAGCAGGGAGGGACAGATGTATGGCTACACCTTC. This encodes CASREGQMYGYTF.

Comment on this clonotype: This clone may be a read error of a much larger clone one base away. The chain couples TRBV4-2 to TRBJ2-1, with 7 nucleotides matching TRBD2. Germline V gives CDR1 LGHNA, CDR2 YNFKEQ. The CDR3 sequence is 15 residues long. Trimming cost V 0 bases and J 13 bases; bases outside gene matches: 12. CDR3 region: CASSQDREGGETQFF. In DNA, the CDR3 is TGTGCCAGCAGCCAAGACCGTGAGGGAGGGGAGACCCAGTTCTTC.

This clonotype was counted a few times. The V and J genes are TRBV12-3 or TRBV12-4 and TRBJ2-3; D gene uncertain. V shed 7 bases and J shed 7 bases, with 21 bases lying between them. The CDR3 totals 15 residues. CDR3 loop: CASTMIVPYMNTQYF. The DNA for the CDR3 is TGTGCCAGCACCATGATCGTCCCCTACATGAATACGCAGTATTTT.

This clonotype was picked up a small number of times. The rearrangement links TRBV29-1 to TRBJ2-3, with 10 nucleotides matching TRBD2. After removal of 4 bases from V and 0 bases from J, the junction contained 4 bases not matched to a gene. The germline CDR1 and CDR2 sequences are SQVTM and ANQGSEA. The CDR3 runs to 15 residues. CDR3 nucleotides: TGCAGCGTTGTACTAGCGGGGAGTAGCACAGATACGCAGTATTTT. It is translated as CSVVLAGSSTDTQYF.

The chain uses TRBV4-2 and TRBJ1-2; 7 nucleotides agree with TRBD1. The CDR3 extends over 17 amino acids. The V segment lost 2 bases and the J segment 1 base; nucleotides outside the gene matches: 10. Germline V CDR1 and CDR2: LGHNA, YNFKEQ. In nucleotides, the CDR3 is TGTGCCAGCAGCCAATCCGGACAGGAGGGGCATAACTATGGCTACACCTTC. It is translated as CASSQSGQEGHNYGYTF.

As to this clonotype: A read error may explain this, as a much larger clone is one base away. The rearrangement uses TRBV20-1 and TRBJ2-5; no definite D call. The CDR3 has 15 amino acids. Trimming shortened V by 0 bases and J by 13 bases, and 24 bases separated the two germline ends. Per germline, CDR1 DFQATT and CDR2 SNEGSKA (reference sequence). CDR3 sequence (DNA): TGCAGTGCTAGAGAGCCCCGATCCCTTTACGACGAGCCGTACTTC. Its protein is CSAREPRSLYDEPYF.

The chain links TRBV7-2 to TRBJ2-3; no firm D call. V lost 5 bases and J 11 bases, leaving 17 bases between the germline ends. The CDR3 is made up of 13 amino acids. Germline V gene sequence: CDR1 SGHTA, CDR2 FQGNSA. The CDR3 bases are TGTGCCAGCAGCGCGCTCACCGGGTTGAAGCAGTATTTT. It encodes CASSALTGLKQYF.

This clonotype was counted between two and nine times. This chain uses TRBV25-1 with TRBJ1-1; the D is unclear. The CDR3 is made up of 15 amino acids. Trimming left V 0 bases short and J 0 bases short, with 8 bases between. The germline gives CDR1 MGHDK, CDR2 SYGVNS. CDR3 sequence: CASSEYTDLNTEAFF. CDR3 DNA: TGTGCCAGCAGTGAATATACAGACTTGAACACTGAAGCTTTCTTT.

This clonotype came up a few times. The rearrangement uses TRBV6-5 and TRBJ2-7; 15 bases match TRBD2. Germline V gene data show CDR1 as MNHEY and CDR2 as SVGAGI. V lost 4 bases and J lost 7; bases outside the gene matches: 14. CDR3 size: 18 residues. This chain's CDR3 is CASSLPRTSGGDDNEQYF. CDR3 DNA: TGTGCCAGCAGTTTACCACGGACTAGCGGGGGGGACGACAATGAGCAGTACTTC.

The rearrangement links TRBV5-4 to TRBJ2-5, with TRBD1 identical over 10 bases. The CDR3 is 15 residues long. After removal of 5 bases from V and 5 bases from J, the junction contained 9 bases not matched to a gene. Germline assignment: CDR1 SGHNT and CDR2 YYREEE (reference sequence). CDR3 region: CASRKDRGNWETQYF. The CDR3 DNA reads as TGTGCCAGCAGGAAGGACAGGGGGAATTGGGAGACCCAGTACTTC. Filled out from reference TRBV5-4 and TRBJ2-5, the complete variable domain reads ETGVTQSPTHLIKTRGQQVTLRCSSQSGHNTVSWYQQALGQGPQFIFQYYREEENGRGNFPPRFSGLQFPNYSSELNVNALELDDSALYLCASRKDRGNWETQYFGPGTRLLVL.

V gene TRBV2 combines with J gene TRBJ2-3, with D possibly matching TRBD1 (6 bases). Trimming removed 5 bases at V and 4 bases at J, with 16 bases between. Germline V lookup: CDR1 SNHLY, CDR2 FYNNEI. The CDR3 runs to 15 residues. CDR3 sequence: CASSSTGLLPDTQYF. Written as DNA, the CDR3 is TGTGCCAGCAGTTCGACAGGTCTTCTCCCAGATACGCAGTATTTT.

This clonotype was found many times. This chain uses TRBV14 with TRBJ2-3, with D possibly being TRBD2 (5 bases). V was trimmed by 7 bases and J by 1 base, leaving 12 bases between them. Germline V gives CDR1 SGHDN, CDR2 FVKESK. CDR3 length: 14 residues. DNA of the CDR3: TGTGCCAGCACCCGTCAAGCGGGCACAGATACGCAGTATTTT. Translation gives CASTRQAGTDTQYF.

This clonotype was recorded many times. This chain uses TRBV12-3 or TRBV12-4 with TRBJ2-5; D may be TRBD1 or TRBD2 (6 bases each). This CDR3 spans 14 amino acids. Trimming shortened V by 6 bases and J by 5 bases, and 16 bases separated the two germline ends. CDR3 nucleotide sequence: TGTGCCAGCAGCCGTGACCAGGGGAGGGAGACCCAGTACTTC. Residues: CASSRDQGRETQYF.

This clonotype appeared many times. The CDR3 sequence is CATARGSTDTQYF. CDR3 nucleotide sequence: TGTGCCACGGCCCGGGGGAGCACAGATACGCAGTATTTT. The rearrangement links TRBV12-3 or TRBV12-4 to TRBJ2-3; D is perhaps TRBD2 (6 bases). The ends were cut back, 10 bases at V and 0 bases at J, with 11 bases in the middle. CDR3 length: 13 residues.

This rearrangement joins TRBV5-1 to TRBJ1-1; D gene uncertain. The CDR3 length is 14 residues. Between the trimmed V and J ends, which lost 1 base and 1 base, there was a span of 8 bases. In germline, CDR1 is SGHRS, CDR2 YFSETQ. The CDR3 coding sequence is TGCGCCAGCAGCTTGATGCCAGAGAACACTGAAGCTTTCTTT. It codes for CASSLMPENTEAFF.

This chain links TRBV18 with TRBJ2-1; D might be TRBD1 (5 bases). Germline CDR1 and CDR2: KGHSH and LQKENI. This CDR3 spans 15 amino acids. Trimming removed 1 base at V and 0 bases at J, with 7 bases between. This CDR3 is CASSPQGFSYNEQFF. As DNA, the CDR3 is TGTGCCAGCTCACCACAGGGGTTCTCCTACAATGAGCAGTTCTTC.

This clonotype was recorded a few times. The J gene is TRBJ1-1, the V gene TRBV19; D gene unclear. V lost 3 bases and J lost 1, with 9 bases in between. CDR3 length: 14 residues. Germline V lookup: CDR1 LNHDA, CDR2 SQIVND (reference sequence). The CDR3 sequence: CASSIRGSNTEAFF. The CDR3 DNA follows: TGTGCCAGTAGTATTCGGGGATCGAACACTGAAGCTTTCTTT.

This clonotype was picked up many times. This rearrangement joins TRBV7-2 to TRBJ1-6; a possible D gene is TRBD1 (6 bases). The germline V gene encodes CDR1 SGHTA and CDR2 FQGNSA. The germline V and J ends were trimmed by 3 bases and 9 bases, with 9 bases remaining between them. This CDR3 spans 13 amino acids. CDR3 DNA: TGTGCCAGCAGCTTCGACAGGATTTCACCCCTCCACTTT. This gives the protein CASSFDRISPLHF.

This clonotype was counted only a few times. The chain couples TRBV20-1 to TRBJ2-5; D is ambiguous. CDR3 size: 12 residues. V was shortened by 4 bases and J by 2 bases, with 8 bases between the two germline ends. The germline gives CDR1 DFQATT, CDR2 SNEGSKA (reference sequence). The CDR3 bases are TGCAGTGCTACTTGGGATCAAGAGACCCAGTACTTC. Translation gives CSATWDQETQYF.

This clonotype was seen repeatedly, ten times or more. The chain joins TRBV5-6 to TRBJ2-7, with TRBD1 matching over 9 bases. This CDR3 has 15 residues. V lost 2 bases and J lost 5; bases outside the gene matches: 8. The V gene's germline CDR1 is SGHDT and CDR2 YYEEEE. The CDR3 DNA reads TGTGCCAGCAGCTTCGGGGACAGGGCTTACAACGAGCAGTACTTC. Translated, it gives CASSFGDRAYNEQYF. The full variable domain, rest sourced from reference TRBV5-6 and TRBJ2-7, is DAGVTQSPTHLIKTRGQQVTLRCSPKSGHDTVSWYQQALGQGPQFIFQYYEEEERQRGNFPDRFSGHQFPNYSSELNVNALLLGDSALYLCASSFGDRAYNEQYFGPGTRLTVT.

V is TRBV20-1 and J is TRBJ2-2; D not certain. Germline V gives CDR1 DFQATT, CDR2 SNEGSKA (reference sequence). V dropped 6 bases and J dropped 6 bases, with 17 bases sitting between them. The CDR3 totals 14 residues. CDR3 DNA sequence: TGCAGTGCCCCAAGTAGGGTCGGAGCCGGGGAGCTGTTTTTT. Amino acid sequence: CSAPSRVGAGELFF.

This clonotype has a count of ten or more. The chain employs TRBV6-1 and TRBJ2-1; TRBD2 might be the D (7 bases). V was pared by 7 bases and J by 0 bases, with 16 bases between. CDR3 length: 16 residues. From germline, CDR1 is MNHNS and CDR2 SASEGT. The DNA of the CDR3 is TGTGCCAGCACCCCTAAGGGGGGGTCCTCCTACAATGAGCAGTTCTTC. It yields the protein CASTPKGGSSYNEQFF.

The chain links TRBV4-2 to TRBJ2-3; 8 bases map to TRBD2. This CDR3 contains 17 residues. The V and J ends lost 0 bases and 3 bases, in that order; junction bases with no gene match: 8. The germline V gene encodes CDR1 LGHNA and CDR2 YNFKEQ. This chain's CDR3 is CASSQEWRAGATDTQYF. CDR3 DNA: TGTGCCAGCAGCCAAGAGTGGCGAGCGGGGGCGACAGATACGCAGTATTTT.

About this clonotype itself: A read error is possible here, since a much larger clone lies one base away. V usage is TRBV7-8 and J usage is TRBJ2-5; 7 nucleotides line up with TRBD2. The CDR3 sequence is 14 residues long. V shed 2 bases, J shed 11 bases, and the junction held 11 bases outside the gene matches. Germline V gene sequence: CDR1 SGHVS, CDR2 FQNEAQ. Here the CDR3 reads CASSLTGGNNEQYF. The CDR3 nucleotides are TGTGCCAGCAGCTTAACGGGGGGAAACAATGAGCAGTACTTC.

The table lists this clonotype with a few counts. The V gene is TRBV7-9, the J gene TRBJ2-6; D is possibly TRBD2 (5 bases). This CDR3 has 16 amino acids. V was pared by 5 bases and J by 4 bases, with 15 bases between. Germline V gene sequence: CDR1 SEHNR, CDR2 FQNEAQ (reference sequence). Written as DNA, the CDR3 is TGTGCCAGCAGCCACGTGGGAGTAGGGGGGGCCAACGTCCTGACTTTC. Amino acids: CASSHVGVGGANVLTF.